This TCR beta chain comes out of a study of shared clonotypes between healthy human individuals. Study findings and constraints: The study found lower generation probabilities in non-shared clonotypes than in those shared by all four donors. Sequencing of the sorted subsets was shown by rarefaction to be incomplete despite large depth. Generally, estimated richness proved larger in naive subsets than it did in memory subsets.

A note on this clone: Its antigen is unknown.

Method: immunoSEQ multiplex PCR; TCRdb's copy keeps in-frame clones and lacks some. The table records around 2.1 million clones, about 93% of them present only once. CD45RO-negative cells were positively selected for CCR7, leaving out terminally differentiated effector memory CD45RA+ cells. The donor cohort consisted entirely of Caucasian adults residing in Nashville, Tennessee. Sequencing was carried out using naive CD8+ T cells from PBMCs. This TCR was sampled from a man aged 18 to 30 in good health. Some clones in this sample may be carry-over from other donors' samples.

CDR3 nucleotides: TGTGCCAGCAGTCCGCCATGGGGGTACAATGAGCAGTTCTTC. Translation: CASSPPWGYNEQFF. The V gene is TRBV6-1, the J gene TRBJ2-1; D tentatively fits TRBD1 or TRBD2 (5 bases each). Germline V gene data show CDR1 as MNHNS and CDR2 as SASEGT. V dropped 5 bases and J dropped 4 bases, with 12 bases sitting between them. The CDR3 has 14 residues.